A single sample gave rise to the 32 T cell receptor beta chains below, sequenced in a study of T-cell reconstitution after alpha-beta-depleted transplantation in children. Unique molecular identifiers were incorporated into the prepared TCRbeta library. TCRdb recomputed calls from the PCR reads with MiXCR, one row per CDR3 protein. The sample lists around 380,000 distinct CDR3 sequences, approximately 11% occurring once. The material sequenced was PBMCs from the stem cell graft donor, taken from the stem cell graft. The receptors here all came from a human donor who donated a stem cell graft to a child with acute myeloid leukemia.

In its sample, this clonotype was seen a few times. This chain joins TRBV5-1 and TRBJ2-3, with D possibly being TRBD2 (6 bases). Trimming cost V 3 bases and J 1 base, with 12 bases left between them. Germline V lookup: CDR1 SGHRS, CDR2 YFSETQ. CDR3 length: 15 amino acids. CDR3 region: CASSSRGAGTDTQYF. The CDR3 DNA reads TGCGCCAGCAGCTCTCGCGGGGCTGGCACAGATACGCAGTATTTT. The full variable domain, rest sourced from reference TRBV5-1 and TRBJ2-3, is KAGVTQTPRYLIKTRGQQVTLSCSPISGHRSVSWYQQTPGQGLQFLFEYFSETQRNKGNFPGRFSGRQFSNSRSEMNVSTLELGDSALYLCASSSRGAGTDTQYFGPGTRLTVL.

This clonotype was counted many times. The rearrangement joins TRBV3-1 to TRBJ1-5, with no clear D. Germline V gene data show CDR1 as LGHDT and CDR2 as YNNKEL (reference sequence). The CDR3 sequence is 13 residues long. The V and J ends lost 0 bases and 4 bases respectively, with 4 bases between them. Here the CDR3 reads CASSQDLNQPQHF. DNA of the CDR3: TGTGCCAGCAGCCAAGATCTTAATCAGCCCCAGCATTTT.

This clonotype appeared a few times. The chain couples TRBV5-1 to TRBJ2-3, with TRBD1 matching over 12 bases. V lost 4 bases to trimming and J lost 4 bases; unmatched junction nucleotides: 10. The V gene's germline CDR1 is SGHRS and CDR2 YFSETQ. The CDR3 is 17 amino acids. The chain's CDR3 is CASSPRDRGPGADTQYF. The CDR3 coding sequence is TGCGCCAGCAGCCCGAGGGACAGGGGGCCGGGGGCAGATACGCAGTATTTT. The whole variable domain, filled in from reference TRBV5-1 and TRBJ2-3, reads KAGVTQTPRYLIKTRGQQVTLSCSPISGHRSVSWYQQTPGQGLQFLFEYFSETQRNKGNFPGRFSGRQFSNSRSEMNVSTLELGDSALYLCASSPRDRGPGADTQYFGPGTRLTVL.

CDR3 residues: CASSSDRVCEKLFF. As DNA, the CDR3 is TGTGCCAGCAGCTCGGACAGGGTATGCGAAAAACTGTTTTTT. The chain is built from TRBV11-2 and TRBJ1-4; TRBD1 matches at 8 bases. The germline V gene has CDR1 SGHAT and CDR2 FQNNGV. Unmatched junction bases numbered 6, after V lost 4 bases and J lost 8 bases. This CDR3 is built from 14 residues.

This clonotype has only a few counts. This chain's CDR3 is CASSPPDGEKLFF. The CDR3 DNA is TGTGCCAGCTCACCACCGGACGGTGAAAAACTGTTTTTT. The V call is TRBV18, the J call TRBJ1-4, with unresolved D. This CDR3 comprises 13 residues. Germline V lookup: CDR1 KGHSH, CDR2 LQKENI. Trimming pared 0 bases from V and 7 bases from J, leaving 6 bases between.

V usage is TRBV20-1 and J usage is TRBJ2-3, with 10 bases aligning to TRBD2. J was trimmed by 5 bases and V by 6 bases; bases with no gene match: 8. Germline values: CDR1 DFQATT, CDR2 SNEGSKA (reference sequence). The CDR3 runs 14 residues. The CDR3 protein is CSAPAGGILDTQYF. As DNA, the CDR3 is TGCAGTGCACCAGCGGGAGGGATTTTAGATACGCAGTATTTT.

This clonotype was detected only a few times. The chain employs TRBV7-2 and TRBJ2-5, with D perhaps matching TRBD1 (6 bases). The germline V and J ends were trimmed by 3 bases and 2 bases, with 16 bases remaining between them. In germline, CDR1 is SGHTA, CDR2 FQGNSA. The CDR3 consists of 16 residues. The CDR3 nucleotides are TGTGCCAGCAGCTTCTTGCAGGGGCCCCTTCAAGAGACCCAGTACTTC. Protein sequence: CASSFLQGPLQETQYF.

This clonotype came up a few times. This chain joins TRBV20-1 and TRBJ2-3; TRBD2 matches at 9 bases. Germline lookup yields CDR1 DFQATT and CDR2 SNEGSKA (reference sequence). The CDR3 is 14 amino acids. V trimming: 3 bases; J trimming: 6 bases; junction bases outside the gene matches: 7. The CDR3 DNA reads TGCAGTGCTAGTTCGCGGGGGGGCAGGGATACGCAGTATTTT. It encodes CSASSRGGRDTQYF.

The chain has TRBV5-1 and TRBJ1-6; no clear D gene. The CDR3 contains 14 residues. V lost 2 bases and J 5 bases, leaving 8 bases between the germline ends. CDR1 SGHRS and CDR2 YFSETQ come from the germline V gene. CDR3 coding DNA: TGCGCCAGCAGCTTCGCAGGAAATAATTCACCCCTCCACTTT. The encoded protein is CASSFAGNNSPLHF.

The V gene is TRBV19, the J gene TRBJ2-5, with 10 bases matching TRBD2. This CDR3 is 20 amino acids long. Germline assignment: CDR1 LNHDA and CDR2 SQIVND (reference sequence). The V gene end was trimmed by 6 bases and the J gene end by 3 bases; junction bases not matched to a gene: 22. CDR3 residues: CASSAKRQAFRLAGEETQYF. As DNA, the CDR3 is TGTGCCAGTAGCGCGAAACGACAGGCCTTCCGTCTAGCGGGAGAAGAGACCCAGTACTTC.

This clonotype was seen only a few times. The chain employs TRBV20-1 and TRBJ2-7; tentatively, D is TRBD1 (5 bases). V lost 4 bases and J 0 bases, leaving 16 bases between the germline ends. Germline CDR1 reads DFQATT; CDR2 reads SNEGSKA (reference sequence). The CDR3 extends over 15 amino acids. The DNA of the CDR3 is TGCAGTGCTACCACCTTGCAGACAGCCTCCTACGAGCAGTACTTC. Translated: CSATTLQTASYEQYF.

This clonotype was recorded a few times. The chain couples TRBV29-1 to TRBJ2-1, with 10 bases matching TRBD2. The CDR3 has 16 residues. With V trimmed by 7 bases and J by 3 bases, 12 bases remained unmatched. Germline CDR1 reads SQVTM; CDR2 reads ANQGSEA. This CDR3 reads CSARTTPSGSYNEQFF. The CDR3 DNA follows: TGCAGCGCCCGAACTACCCCTAGCGGGAGCTACAATGAGCAGTTCTTC.

Many counts were recorded for this clonotype. The CDR3 nucleotides read TGCAGTGCTAGAGATCGGGAGAGAGCCTACGAGCAGTACGTC. Residues: CSARDRERAYEQYV. The chain joins TRBV20-1 to TRBJ2-7; perhaps TRBD2 as D (6 bases). Germline lookup yields CDR1 DFQATT and CDR2 SNEGSKA (reference sequence). This CDR3 comprises 14 residues. Deletions cut 0 bases from V and 2 bases from J, with 11 bases between.

This clonotype was counted only a few times. The gene calls are TRBV3-1 and TRBJ2-1; 10 positions match TRBD2. The germline CDR1 and CDR2 sequences are LGHDT and YNNKEL (reference sequence). The CDR3 sequence is 16 residues long. With 4 bases clipped from V and 4 bases from J, the junction kept 7 bases outside the gene matches. CDR3 region: CASSPGSGGAYNEQFF. In DNA form, the CDR3 reads TGTGCCAGCAGCCCAGGGAGCGGGGGGGCTTACAATGAGCAGTTCTTC.

V is TRBV5-6 and J is TRBJ1-1; TRBD1 is a possible D gene (5 bases). Trimming pared 4 bases from V and 1 base from J, leaving 11 bases between. This CDR3 region has 14 residues. Germline CDR1 SGHDT, CDR2 YYEEEE. This chain's CDR3 is CASSPIGGNTEAFF. CDR3 nucleotide sequence: TGTGCCAGCAGCCCAATCGGGGGGAACACTGAAGCTTTCTTT.

Here the CDR3 reads CASSEEATGGNTIYF. The CDR3 nucleotides are TGTGCCAGCAGTGAAGAAGCGACAGGGGGAAACACCATATATTTT. V gene TRBV2 combines with J gene TRBJ1-3, with TRBD1 identical over 7 bases. CDR3 length: 15 residues. Looked up from germline, CDR1 is SNHLY and CDR2 is FYNNEI. V lost 1 base and J lost 4; bases outside the gene matches: 4.

The CDR3 sequence is CASSLDQGANEKLFF. The CDR3 coding sequence is TGTGCCAGCAGCTTAGACCAGGGGGCGAATGAAAAACTGTTTTTT. J is TRBJ1-4 and V is TRBV7-2; TRBD1 aligns across 8 bases. V lost 1 base and J lost 5; bases outside the gene matches: 3. Germline V gene sequence: CDR1 SGHTA, CDR2 FQGNSA. The CDR3 sequence is 15 residues long.

This clonotype was detected many times. The chain has TRBV20-1 and TRBJ1-4, with D possibly matching TRBD1 (5 bases). Trimming took off 2 bases at V and 7 bases at J, with 14 bases between the two ends. This CDR3 comprises 14 residues. The germline CDR1 and CDR2 sequences are DFQATT and SNEGSKA (reference sequence). CDR3 DNA sequence: TGCAGTGCTAGAATTAGGGGTGATGGTGAAAAACTGTTTTTT. Translating it yields CSARIRGDGEKLFF.

The chain uses TRBV10-3 and TRBJ2-3; 7 bases agree with TRBD1. The CDR3 extends over 14 amino acids. From germline, CDR1 is ENHRY and CDR2 SYGVKD. V was clipped by 7 bases and J by 2 bases; unmatched bases: 6. CDR3 in amino acids: CAITNRGNTDTQYF. For the CDR3, the DNA is TGTGCCATCACCAACAGGGGTAACACAGATACGCAGTATTTT.

This rearrangement joins TRBV29-1 to TRBJ2-5; 9 positions match TRBD2. The germline V gene encodes CDR1 SQVTM and CDR2 ANQGSEA. With V trimmed by 6 bases and J by 2 bases, 13 bases remained unmatched. The CDR3 length is 16 residues. DNA for the CDR3: TGCAGCGTAAAAGGGTGGTCTAGCGGGGCTCAAGAGACCCAGTACTTC. It encodes CSVKGWSSGAQETQYF.

This chain connects TRBV6-2 or TRBV6-3 to TRBJ1-6; TRBD1 aligns across 10 bases. The germline gives CDR1 MNHEY, CDR2 SVGEGT. V shed 7 bases and J 0 bases; nucleotides not matched to a gene: 3. The CDR3 length is 16 residues. The CDR3 nucleotides are TGTGCCAGCACCCGGGACAGGGGCTCCTATAATTCACCCCTCCACTTT. Its protein is CASTRDRGSYNSPLHF.

The CDR3 protein is CSVGLAGGLDTQYF. The CDR3 DNA reads TGCAGCGTAGGACTAGCGGGGGGGCTGGATACGCAGTATTTT. The chain links TRBV29-1 to TRBJ2-3; 15 nucleotides agree with TRBD2. Germline V gene sequence: CDR1 SQVTM, CDR2 ANQGSEA. CDR3 length: 14 residues. Germline trimming cut 6 bases from V and 6 bases from J; bases unmatched to any gene: 4.

The CDR3 bases are TGTGCCAGCTCACCGACGGACGGCAACCAAGAGACCCAGTACTTC. Encoded protein: CASSPTDGNQETQYF. This rearrangement joins TRBV18 to TRBJ2-5; D is undetermined. The V gene's germline CDR1 is KGHSH and CDR2 LQKENI. V lost 3 bases and J 0 bases, leaving 11 bases between the germline ends. The CDR3 runs 15 residues.

The rearrangement uses TRBV11-2 and TRBJ2-2, with 12 bases that match TRBD2. This CDR3 is built from 19 residues. The ends lost 3 bases at V and 0 bases at J; junction bases unmatched: 8. Germline loops: CDR1 SGHAT, CDR2 FQNNGV. CDR3 DNA: TGTGCCAGCAGCTTTAGACCAGGACTAGCGGGATCGAACACCGGGGAGCTGTTTTTT. Its protein is CASSFRPGLAGSNTGELFF.

In its sample, this clonotype was seen a few times. CDR3 residues: CASSQDTGLAGAGYEQYF. As DNA, the CDR3 is TGCGCCAGCAGCCAAGATACCGGACTAGCGGGAGCTGGATACGAGCAGTACTTC. The V call is TRBV4-3, the J call TRBJ2-7, with 13 bases lining up with TRBD2. J was trimmed by 4 bases and V by 0 bases; bases with no gene match: 9. Germline V lookup: CDR1 LGHNA, CDR2 YSLEER. This CDR3 region has 18 residues.

The V and J genes are TRBV5-1 and TRBJ2-2; 16 bases map to TRBD2. This CDR3 region has 19 residues. Germline V CDR1 and CDR2: SGHRS, YFSETQ. Trimming took 4 bases from V and 4 from J; bases not matched to a gene: 10. CDR3 coding DNA: TGCGCCAGCAGCCCCTCCCGGGGACTAGCGGGAGGGACCACCGGGGAGCTGTTTTTT. It yields the protein CASSPSRGLAGGTTGELFF.

This clonotype was detected a few times. The rearrangement uses TRBV12-3 or TRBV12-4 and TRBJ2-2, with TRBD2 matching 8 bases. The J segment lost 8 bases and the V segment lost 2 bases, leaving 1 base of the junction unmatched. The CDR3 runs 13 residues. The DNA for the CDR3 is TGTGCCAGCAGTTTACAGCGGGGGGGGGAGCTGTTTTTT. It codes for CASSLQRGGELFF.

On this clonotype itself: One base away lies a much larger clone, so this may be a sequencing read error. This likely comes from a read error, as the CDR3 has no conserved phenylalanine or tryptophan at its end. The chain employs TRBV15 and TRBJ2-5; a possible D gene is TRBD1 (6 bases). Trimming removed 8 bases from V and 0 bases from J, with 16 bases in between. The CDR3 has 15 residues. The V gene's germline CDR1 is LNHNV and CDR2 YYDKDF (reference sequence). CDR3 sequence (DNA): TGTGCCACCTCAACAGGGATTGTAAACCAAGAGACCCAGTACTCC. It translates to CATSTGIVNQETQYS.

There are a few counts of this clonotype. This chain links TRBV2 with TRBJ2-1; D unresolved. The germline V gene has CDR1 SNHLY and CDR2 FYNNEI. Between the trimmed V and J ends, which lost 4 bases and 0 bases, there was a span of 7 bases. The CDR3 runs 14 residues. Here the CDR3 DNA reads TGTGCCAGCAGTGCCGACGGCTCCTACAATGAGCAGTTCTTC. Amino acid sequence: CASSADGSYNEQFF.

Only a few counts were recorded for this clonotype. The CDR3 nucleotides are TGTGCCATCTCCCCCCGGGGACTAGCAACTTACAATGAGCAGTTCTTC. This translates into CAISPRGLATYNEQFF. This sequence joins TRBV12-3 or TRBV12-4 and TRBJ2-1; 9 bases fit TRBD2. The CDR3 length is 16 residues. V lost 10 bases and J lost 4; bases outside the gene matches: 14.

The chain is built from TRBV12-3 or TRBV12-4 and TRBJ1-5; no reliable D call. This CDR3 has 15 amino acids. Trimming left V 6 bases short and J 1 base short, with 13 bases between. CDR3 loop: CASRLDIGSNQPQHF. The CDR3 bases are TGTGCCAGCAGACTGGATATTGGGAGCAATCAGCCCCAGCATTTT.

This clonotype was counted at least ten times. V usage is TRBV7-2 and J usage is TRBJ2-1, with TRBD2 identical over 12 bases. Germline CDR1 SGHTA, CDR2 FQGNSA. Unmatched junction bases numbered 9, after V lost 8 bases and J lost 7 bases. The CDR3 loop spans 15 amino acids. CDR3 sequence (DNA): TGTGCCAGCTCACTCGGACTAGCGGGAACGAATGAGCAGTTCTTC. The encoded protein is CASSLGLAGTNEQFF. The full variable domain, rest sourced from reference TRBV7-2 and TRBJ2-1, is GAGVSQSPSNKVTEKGKDVELRCDPISGHTALYWYRQSLGQGLEFLIYFQGNSAPDKSGLPSDRFSAERTGGSVSTLTIQRTQQEDSAVYLCASSLGLAGTNEQFFGPGTRLTVL.